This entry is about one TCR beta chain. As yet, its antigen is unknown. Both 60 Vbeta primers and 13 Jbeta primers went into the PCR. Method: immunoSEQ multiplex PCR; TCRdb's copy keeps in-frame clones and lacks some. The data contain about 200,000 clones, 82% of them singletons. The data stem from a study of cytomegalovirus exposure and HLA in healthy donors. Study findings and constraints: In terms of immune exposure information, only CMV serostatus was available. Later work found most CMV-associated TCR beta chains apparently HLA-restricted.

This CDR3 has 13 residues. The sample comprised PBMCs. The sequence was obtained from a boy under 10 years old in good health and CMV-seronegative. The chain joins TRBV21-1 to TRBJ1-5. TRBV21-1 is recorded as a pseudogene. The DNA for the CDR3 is TGTGCCAGCAGCAAATACGGAGATCAGCCCCAGCATTTT. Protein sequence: CASSKYGDQPQHF.